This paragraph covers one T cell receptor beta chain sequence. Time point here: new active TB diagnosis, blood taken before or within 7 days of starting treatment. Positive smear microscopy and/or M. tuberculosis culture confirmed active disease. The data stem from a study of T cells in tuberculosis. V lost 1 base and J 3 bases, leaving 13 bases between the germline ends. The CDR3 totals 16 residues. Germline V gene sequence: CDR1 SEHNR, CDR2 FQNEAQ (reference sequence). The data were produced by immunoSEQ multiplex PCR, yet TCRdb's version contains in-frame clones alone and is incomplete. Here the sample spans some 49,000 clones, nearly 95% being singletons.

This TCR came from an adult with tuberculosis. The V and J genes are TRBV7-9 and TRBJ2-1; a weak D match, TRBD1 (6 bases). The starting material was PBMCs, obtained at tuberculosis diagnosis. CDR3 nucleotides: TGTGCCAGCAGCTTAGAGTCTATCAGGGGCTACAATGAGCAGTTCTTC. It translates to CASSLESIRGYNEQFF.